This TCR beta chain was profiled in a study of human T cells and chemical hapten exposure. Points from the study as a whole: TCRs at a frequency above 1 in 1000 stayed unchanged with DPC sensitization.

TCRdb itself ran the RACE reads through MiXCR, one entry per CDR3 protein. The data contain 370,000 or so distinct CDR3 sequences, 4.8% of them singletons. A note on this clonotype: Its matching antigen is unknown.

Time point: patch test 1, 2 weeks after DPC sensitization. Treatment: therapeutic diphenylcyclopropenone sensitization with weekly scalp DPC. Before extraction, the whole blood was not fractionated, and total RNA was taken from it. V lost 2 bases to trimming and J lost 0 bases; unmatched junction nucleotides: 13. This CDR3 has 20 amino acids. Looked up from germline, CDR1 is MGHRA and CDR2 is YSYEKL. Sequencing used whole blood, obtained in connection with sensitization to the hapten diphenylcyclopropenone (DPC). This clonotype originated in a woman aged 45 to 65 with alopecia areata. Some clones in this sample may be carry-over from other donors' samples. This sequence joins TRBV4-1 and TRBJ2-6, with 7 bases fitting TRBD2. CDR3 protein: CASSQSGLTSTSSGANVLTF. DNA of the CDR3: TGCGCCAGCAGCCAATCGGGTCTGACTAGCACCTCCTCTGGGGCCAACGTCCTGACTTTC.